The 7 T cell receptor beta chains below were found in one sample sequenced in a study of T cell responses to AZD1222 COVID-19 vaccine. TCRdb's table, derived via immunoSEQ multiplex PCR, lists solely in-frame clones and lacks some. Here the sample spans 95,000 to 100,000 clones, 70% to 90% being singletons. The sample here was peripheral blood, taken on day 0 of AZD1222 vaccination. The source is an adult in good health.

The chain employs TRBV5-4 and TRBJ1-6; the match to TRBD1 covers 7 bases. CDR3 length: 16 residues. The V segment lost 5 bases and the J segment 7 bases; nucleotides outside the gene matches: 12. Looked up from germline, CDR1 is SGHNT and CDR2 is YYREEE (reference sequence). The CDR3 DNA sequence: TGTGCCAGCAGTTCAGGGAGACAGGGCGGAAATTCACCCCTCCACTTT. Its protein is CASSSGRQGGNSPLHF.

The J gene is TRBJ1-5, the V gene TRBV30; maybe TRBD1 (5 bases). The length of the CDR3 is 13 residues. V lost 2 bases and J lost 11, with 16 bases in between. CDR1 and CDR2 from the germline V gene are GTSNPN and SVGIG (reference sequence). The CDR3 DNA sequence: TGTGCCTGGAGTCTTTTAGGGTCGGGGGCCCAGCATTTT. Translating it yields CAWSLLGSGAQHF.

This clone was counted ten times or more. This chain uses TRBV12-3 or TRBV12-4 with TRBJ1-2; no clear D gene. CDR3 size: 13 residues. V lost 5 bases, J lost 4 bases, and 11 bases lay in between. The CDR3 protein is CASSARRIYGYTF. The CDR3 DNA follows: TGTGCCAGCAGTGCTCGCCGGATCTATGGCTACACCTTC.

The CDR3 reads CASSPGQGAVWTF. Here the CDR3 DNA reads TGTGCCAGCTCACCGGGACAGGGGGCCGTATGGACCTTC. V is TRBV18 and J is TRBJ1-2, with 12 bases lining up with TRBD1. The trim removed 3 bases at V and 14 bases at J, leaving 7 bases unmatched. The germline V gene encodes CDR1 KGHSH and CDR2 LQKENI. CDR3 length equals 13 residues.

J is TRBJ1-1 and V is TRBV11-3; D is undetermined. Germline V lookup: CDR1 SGHNT, CDR2 YENEEA. There are 13 residues in the CDR3. Trimming left V 5 bases short and J 2 bases short, with 9 bases between. The CDR3 bases are TGTGCCAGCAGCCCCCGAGCAAACACTGAAGCTTTCTTT. The encoded protein is CASSPRANTEAFF.

The chain has TRBV27 and TRBJ2-1, with 9 positions matching TRBD2. Per the germline V gene, CDR1 is MNHEY and CDR2 is SMNVEV (reference sequence). V trimming: 4 bases; J trimming: 7 bases; junction bases outside the gene matches: 8. CDR3 length: 15 residues. CDR3 nucleotides: TGTGCCAGCAGTTCCGGGGTAGCGGGAGAAAATGAGCAGTTCTTC. This encodes CASSSGVAGENEQFF.

The V call is TRBV23-1, the J call TRBJ1-2; D unclear. TRBV23-1 has ORF status, its function being uncertain. This CDR3 has 15 residues. The V end was cut by 9 bases, the J end by 2 bases, with 19 bases between. The CDR3 region has the DNA TGCGCCAGTACACCGCCGGCCCCAGGAAACTATGGCTACACCTTC. This gives the protein CASTPPAPGNYGYTF.